The source of this T cell receptor (beta chain) is a study of blood T cell repertoires in COVID-19 (dated by TCRdb to about 2020). A note on the overall study: Samples from collaborators originated in the United States, Italy and Spain and spanned both the acute and convalescent phases of COVID-19. The prospective study material was composed of cDNA or gDNA derived from T cells, B-cell-depleted T cells, or PBMCs. Subjects who had been exposed to COVID-19, were actively infected with it, or had recovered from it provided the deeply sampled blood TCRbeta repertoires that made up the dataset. A freely available public database, intended as a resource for researchers studying the immune response to SARS-CoV-2, is where the repertoires were released. The samples were drawn from two sources: the first 160 participants of the ongoing ImmuneRACE study, and 1,000 to 1,500 subjects contributed by 6 global collaborators. The sample metadata nearly always contained a de-identified subject ID, COVID-19 status, age in years and sex. Where available, HLA class I and class II types were obtained from metadata supplied by the sample provider rather than from assay-based typing.

For CDR1 and CDR2, the germline V gene lists MNHEY and SVGEGT. The CDR3 spans 13 residues, from the cysteine through the phenylalanine. Just CDR3 DNA is preserved here, 39 bases in frame from base 1. V lost 3 bases and J lost 5 bases; the stretch between them is 10 bases long. General conclusions and limits of the study: How much clinical and demographic metadata was included differed by source and by participant, and the metadata was provided uncurated.

Remarks on this clone: The antigen it binds to is not known. Per-base qualities were not stored, and no clone one base away is much larger.

Each collaborating institution followed its own protocols to collect whole blood in K2EDTA tubes. Collaborator samples were shipped for TCRbeta analysis as frozen whole blood, isolated PBMCs, or DNA extracted from either sample type. TCRbeta CDR3 regions were amplified from genomic DNA by means of the immunoSEQ Assay, a bias-controlled multiplex PCR. From the authors' description of their analysis: The number of nucleated cells in each sample was estimated by amplification of reference gene primers within the assay. To quantify the absolute abundance of each unique TCRbeta CDR3 rearrangement, sequence reads were collapsed and filtered. For each sample, productive Simpson clonality was calculated as the square root of Simpson's diversity index across productive rearrangements. TCRdb limited this immuneACCESS table to in-frame rearrangements with V and J called. A share of clones is missing; checked studies link under half to unresolved V genes, and the rest is unexplained. The V and J calls and the clone size are those of that table, but D and trimming were determined from the DNA. The sample table shows under 85,000 clones, and around 84% are seen once. The biggest ten clones account for 3.5% to 4% of the sample.

This receptor chain uses TRBV6-2 or TRBV6-3 and TRBJ1-2, and the D gene may be TRBD1, 6 bases matching. Sequencing used peripheral blood. This TCR was recovered from a man aged 50 to 59 with acute or convalescent COVID-19. The DNA reads TGTGCCAGCAGTTATGAGGGGGTGTATGGCTACACCTTC. Its coded protein is CASSYEGVYGYTF.